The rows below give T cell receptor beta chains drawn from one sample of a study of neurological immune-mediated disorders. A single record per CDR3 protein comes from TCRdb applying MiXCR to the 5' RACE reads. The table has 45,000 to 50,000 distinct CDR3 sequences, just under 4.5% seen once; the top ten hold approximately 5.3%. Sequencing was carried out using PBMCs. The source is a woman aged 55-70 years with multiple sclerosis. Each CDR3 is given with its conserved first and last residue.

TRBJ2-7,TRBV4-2,CASSQDLGGPYEQYF
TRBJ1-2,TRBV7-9,CASSPQPNYGYTF
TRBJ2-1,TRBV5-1,CASSLGGVAGEQFF
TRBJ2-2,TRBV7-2,CASRRELAGGSVELFF
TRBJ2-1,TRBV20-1,CSARDPGLAGREQFF
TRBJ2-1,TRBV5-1,CASSWAGEQFF
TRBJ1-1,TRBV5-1,CASRLTWNTEAFF
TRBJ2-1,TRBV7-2,CASSLFASGYNEQFF
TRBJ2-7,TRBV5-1,CASSRRDNYEQYF
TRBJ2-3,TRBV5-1,CASSLGLAGWDTQYF
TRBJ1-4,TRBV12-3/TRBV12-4,CASRQGFGEKLFF
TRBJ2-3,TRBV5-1,CASSLAPFPDTQYF
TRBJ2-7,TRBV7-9,CASSLRWGEQYF
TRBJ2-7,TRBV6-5,CASSSAGFRSYEQYF
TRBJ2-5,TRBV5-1,CASSLEPTETQYF
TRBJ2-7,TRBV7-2,CASRQGRGPSYEQYF
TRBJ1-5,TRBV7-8,CASSFAAGGNQPQHF
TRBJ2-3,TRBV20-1,CSASSRVAGGLLGDTQYF
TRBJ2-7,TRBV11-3,CASRFDRWDEQYF
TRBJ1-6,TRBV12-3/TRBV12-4,CASSPGFDSPLHF
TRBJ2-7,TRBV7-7,CASSPDRSSYEQYF
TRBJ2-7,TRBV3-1,CASSRGLVAEQYF
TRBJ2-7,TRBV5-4,CASSHWGDRYEQYF
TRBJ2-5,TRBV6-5,CASSYALGQVETQYF